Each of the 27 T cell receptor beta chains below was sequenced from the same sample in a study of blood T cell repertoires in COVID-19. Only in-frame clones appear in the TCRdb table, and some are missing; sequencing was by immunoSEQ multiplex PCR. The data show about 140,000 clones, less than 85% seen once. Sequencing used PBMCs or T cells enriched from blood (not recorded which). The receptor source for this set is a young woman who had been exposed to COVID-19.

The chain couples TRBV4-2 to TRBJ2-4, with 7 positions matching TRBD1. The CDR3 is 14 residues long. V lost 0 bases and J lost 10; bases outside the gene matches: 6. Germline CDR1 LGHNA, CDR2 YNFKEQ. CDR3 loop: CASSQDRSGQIQYF. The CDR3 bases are TGTGCCAGCAGCCAAGATAGGTCGGGACAGATTCAGTACTTC.

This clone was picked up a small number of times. As DNA, the CDR3 is TGTGCCAGCAGGGCCTGGGGACTAGCGGGGCGGGGACAAGAGACCCAGTACTTC. Protein product: CASRAWGLAGRGQETQYF. The chain couples TRBV27 to TRBJ2-5, with 13 bases aligning to TRBD2. The junction had 12 bases not matched to a gene; V was cut back by 6 bases and J by 2 bases. The CDR3 is made up of 18 amino acids. Per the germline V gene, CDR1 is MNHEY and CDR2 is SMNVEV (reference sequence).

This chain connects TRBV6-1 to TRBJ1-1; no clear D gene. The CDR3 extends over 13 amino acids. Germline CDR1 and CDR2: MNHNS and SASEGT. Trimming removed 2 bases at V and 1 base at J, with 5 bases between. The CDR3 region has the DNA TGTGCCAGCAGTGAACTTTGGAACACTGAAGCTTTCTTT. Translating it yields CASSELWNTEAFF.

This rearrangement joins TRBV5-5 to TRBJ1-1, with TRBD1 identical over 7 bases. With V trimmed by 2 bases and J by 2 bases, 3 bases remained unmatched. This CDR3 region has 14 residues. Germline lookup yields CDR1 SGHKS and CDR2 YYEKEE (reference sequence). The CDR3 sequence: CASSFDRVNTEAFF. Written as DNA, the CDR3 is TGTGCCAGCAGCTTTGACAGGGTTAACACTGAAGCTTTCTTT.

The CDR3 loop is CASSPSSSGSIYEQYF. CDR3 in DNA: TGTGCCAGCTCACCATCATCTAGCGGGAGTATCTACGAGCAGTACTTC. V and J are TRBV18 and TRBJ2-7, with TRBD2 identical over 10 bases. The CDR3 totals 16 residues. J was trimmed by 3 bases and V by 2 bases; bases with no gene match: 7. CDR1 is KGHSH, CDR2 LQKENI, per germline.

CDR3 sequence (DNA): TGTGCCACCTGGACTAGCGGGAGTAAAGGTTCCTACAATGAGCAGTTCTTC. Its protein product is CATWTSGSKGSYNEQFF. This chain links TRBV30 with TRBJ2-1, with 13 bases matching TRBD2. The CDR3 spans 17 residues. V lost 8 bases, J lost 1 base, and 11 bases stayed unmatched. Germline V gene lookup returns CDR1 GTSNPN and CDR2 SVGIG (reference sequence).

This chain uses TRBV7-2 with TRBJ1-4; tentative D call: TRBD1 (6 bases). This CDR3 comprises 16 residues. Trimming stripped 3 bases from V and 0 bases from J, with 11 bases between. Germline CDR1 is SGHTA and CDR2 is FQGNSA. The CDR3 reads CASSLDSQATNEKLFF. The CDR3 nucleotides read TGTGCCAGCAGCTTGGACAGCCAAGCAACTAATGAAAAACTGTTTTTT.

This chain's CDR3 is CASSQDRGQPYNEQFF. As DNA, the CDR3 is TGCGCCAGCAGCCAAGATCGGGGACAGCCCTACAATGAGCAGTTCTTC. The chain has TRBV4-1 and TRBJ2-1; TRBD1 aligns across 7 bases. V lost 0 bases, J lost 2 bases, and 4 bases stayed unmatched. CDR1 MGHRA and CDR2 YSYEKL come from the germline V gene. The CDR3 contains 16 residues.

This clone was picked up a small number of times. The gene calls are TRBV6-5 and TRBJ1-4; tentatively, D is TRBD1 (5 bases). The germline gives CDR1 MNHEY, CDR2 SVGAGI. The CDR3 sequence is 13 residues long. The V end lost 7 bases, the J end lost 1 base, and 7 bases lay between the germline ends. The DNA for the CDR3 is TGTGCCAGCACGGGGGTAACTAATGAAAAACTGTTTTTT. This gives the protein CASTGVTNEKLFF.

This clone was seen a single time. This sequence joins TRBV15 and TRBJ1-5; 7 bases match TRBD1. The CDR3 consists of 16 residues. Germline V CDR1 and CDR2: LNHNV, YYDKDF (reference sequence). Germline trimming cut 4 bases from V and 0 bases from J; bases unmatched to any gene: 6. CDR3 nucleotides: TGTGCCACCAGCATGTACAGGGGCGGTAGCAATCAGCCCCAGCATTTT. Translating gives CATSMYRGGSNQPQHF.

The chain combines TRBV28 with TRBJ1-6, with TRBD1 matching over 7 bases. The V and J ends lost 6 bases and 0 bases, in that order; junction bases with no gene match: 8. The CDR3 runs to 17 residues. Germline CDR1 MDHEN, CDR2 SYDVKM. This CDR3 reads CASRRTGASSYNSPLHF. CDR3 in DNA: TGTGCCAGCAGGCGGACAGGCGCCAGCTCCTATAATTCACCCCTCCACTTT.

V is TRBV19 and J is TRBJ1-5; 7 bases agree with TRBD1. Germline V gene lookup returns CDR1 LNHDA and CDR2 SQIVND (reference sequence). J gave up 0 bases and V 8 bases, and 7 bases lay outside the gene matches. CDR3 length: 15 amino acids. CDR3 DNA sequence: TGTGCCAGTGAGGACAGGATATATAGCAATCAGCCCCAGCATTTT. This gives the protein CASEDRIYSNQPQHF.

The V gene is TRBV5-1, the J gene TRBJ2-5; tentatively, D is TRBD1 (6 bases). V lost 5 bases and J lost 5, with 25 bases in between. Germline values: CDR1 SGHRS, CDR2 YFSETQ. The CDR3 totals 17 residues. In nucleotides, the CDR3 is TGCGCCAGCAGACCCTCAGGGGAAGTGGCCTTTTGGGAGACCCAGTACTTC. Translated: CASRPSGEVAFWETQYF.

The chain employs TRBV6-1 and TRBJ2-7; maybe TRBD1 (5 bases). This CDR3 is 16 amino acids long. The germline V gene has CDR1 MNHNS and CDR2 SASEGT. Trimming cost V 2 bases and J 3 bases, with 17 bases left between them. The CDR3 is CASSESIGVGVYEQYF. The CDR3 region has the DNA TGTGCCAGCAGTGAATCCATCGGAGTAGGGGTCTACGAGCAGTACTTC.

Written as DNA, the CDR3 is TGTGCCAGCAGCGCCGGACAGGGAAGAGCGGCGGGGGTCGCTGAGCAGTTCTTC. Protein sequence: CASSAGQGRAAGVAEQFF. The V and J genes are TRBV9 and TRBJ2-1, with D tentatively TRBD1 (8 bases). The ends were cut back, 3 bases at V and 9 bases at J, with 28 bases in the middle. CDR1 SGDLS and CDR2 YYNGEE come from the germline V gene. The CDR3 has 18 residues.

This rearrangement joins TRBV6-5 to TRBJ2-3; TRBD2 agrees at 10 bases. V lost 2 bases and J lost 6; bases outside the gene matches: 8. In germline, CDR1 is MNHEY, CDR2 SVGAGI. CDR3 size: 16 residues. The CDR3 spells CASSYGSGRAWDTQYF. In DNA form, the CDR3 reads TGTGCCAGCAGTTACGGGAGCGGGAGGGCCTGGGATACGCAGTATTTT.

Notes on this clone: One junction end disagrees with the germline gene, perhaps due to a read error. The CDR3 loop is CSLECGKAKNIQYF. The CDR3 bases are TGCAGCCTTGAATGCGGGAAAGCCAAAAACATTCAGTACTTC. The gene calls are TRBV29-1 and TRBJ2-4; D possibly corresponds to TRBD2 (6 bases). The CDR3 is made up of 14 amino acids. The V gene's germline CDR1 is SQVTM and CDR2 ANQGSEA.

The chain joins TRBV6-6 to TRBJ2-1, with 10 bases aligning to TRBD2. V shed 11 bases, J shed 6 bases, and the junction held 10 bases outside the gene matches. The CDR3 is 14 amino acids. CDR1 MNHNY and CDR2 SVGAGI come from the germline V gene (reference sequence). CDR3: CAVGASGRGNEQFF. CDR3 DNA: TGTGCCGTAGGGGCTAGCGGGAGAGGCAATGAGCAGTTCTTC.

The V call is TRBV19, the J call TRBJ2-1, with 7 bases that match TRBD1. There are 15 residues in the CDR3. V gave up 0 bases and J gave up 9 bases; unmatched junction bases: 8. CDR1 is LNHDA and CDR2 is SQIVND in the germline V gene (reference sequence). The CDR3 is CASSIDPTGIVEQFF. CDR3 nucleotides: TGTGCCAGTAGTATAGACCCGACAGGGATTGTTGAGCAGTTCTTC.

The CDR3 is CASSFWDRDSYNEQFF. For the CDR3, the DNA is TGTGCCAGCAGTTTCTGGGACAGGGATTCCTACAATGAGCAGTTCTTC. The genes are TRBV27 and TRBJ2-1, with TRBD1 matching 9 bases. The V gene end was trimmed by 3 bases and the J gene end by 1 base; junction bases not matched to a gene: 4. CDR1 is MNHEY and CDR2 is SMNVEV in the germline V gene (reference sequence). There are 16 residues in the CDR3.

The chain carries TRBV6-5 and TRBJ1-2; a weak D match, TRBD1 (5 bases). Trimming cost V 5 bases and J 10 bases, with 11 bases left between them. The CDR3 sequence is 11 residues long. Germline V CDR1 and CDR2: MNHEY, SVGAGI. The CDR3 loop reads CASSNRRSYTF. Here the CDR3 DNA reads TGTGCCAGCAGTAACAGGAGATCCTACACCTTC.

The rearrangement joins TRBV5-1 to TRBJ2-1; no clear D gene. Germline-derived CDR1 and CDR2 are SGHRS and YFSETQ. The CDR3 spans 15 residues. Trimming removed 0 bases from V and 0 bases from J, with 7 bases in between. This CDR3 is CASSLVWSSYNEQFF. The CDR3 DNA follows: TGCGCCAGCAGCTTGGTCTGGAGCTCCTACAATGAGCAGTTCTTC. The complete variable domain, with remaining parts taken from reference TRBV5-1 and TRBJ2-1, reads KAGVTQTPRYLIKTRGQQVTLSCSPISGHRSVSWYQQTPGQGLQFLFEYFSETQRNKGNFPGRFSGRQFSNSRSEMNVSTLELGDSALYLCASSLVWSSYNEQFFGPGTRLTVL.

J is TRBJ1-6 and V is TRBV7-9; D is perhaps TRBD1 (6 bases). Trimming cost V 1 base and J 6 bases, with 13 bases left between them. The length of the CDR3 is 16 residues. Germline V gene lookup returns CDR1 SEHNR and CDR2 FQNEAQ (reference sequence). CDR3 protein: CASSLVSGRGNSPLHF. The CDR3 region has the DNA TGTGCCAGCAGCTTAGTCTCAGGCAGGGGTAATTCACCCCTCCACTTT.

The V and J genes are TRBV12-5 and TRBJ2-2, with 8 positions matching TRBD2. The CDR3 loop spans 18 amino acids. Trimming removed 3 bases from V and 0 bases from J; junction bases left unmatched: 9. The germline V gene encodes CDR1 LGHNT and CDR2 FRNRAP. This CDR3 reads CASGFPSGPGANTGELFF. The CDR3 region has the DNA TGTGCTAGTGGTTTTCCTAGCGGGCCAGGCGCGAACACCGGGGAGCTGTTTTTT.

The CDR3 DNA sequence: TGTGCCAGCAGTTCAATGGCAGGGGGGTACACCGGGGAGCTGTTTTTT. Translating it yields CASSSMAGGYTGELFF. This chain uses TRBV28 with TRBJ2-2; the D gene is possibly TRBD1 (7 bases). CDR3 length equals 16 residues. V lost 4 bases and J 3 bases, leaving 15 bases between the germline ends. CDR1 MDHEN and CDR2 SYDVKM come from the germline V gene.

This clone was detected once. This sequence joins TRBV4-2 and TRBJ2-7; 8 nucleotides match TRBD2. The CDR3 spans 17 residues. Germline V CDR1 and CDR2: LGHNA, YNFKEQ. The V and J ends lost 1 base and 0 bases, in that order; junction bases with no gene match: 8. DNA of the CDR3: TGTGCCAGCAGCCAAGGCGCGCTAGCGGGCCGCTCCTACGAGCAGTACTTC. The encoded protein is CASSQGALAGRSYEQYF.

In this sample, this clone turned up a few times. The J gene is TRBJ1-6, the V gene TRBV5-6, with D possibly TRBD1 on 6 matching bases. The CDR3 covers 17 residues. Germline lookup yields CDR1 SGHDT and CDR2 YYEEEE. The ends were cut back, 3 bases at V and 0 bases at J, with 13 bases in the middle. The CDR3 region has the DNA TGTGCCAGCAGCTCTTCAGGGGCAGGCTCCTATAATTCACCCCTCCACTTT. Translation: CASSSSGAGSYNSPLHF.